This passage covers 9 T cell receptor beta chains from one sample sequenced in a study of shared clonotypes between healthy human individuals. Clones were read by immunoSEQ multiplex PCR, and TCRdb kept only the in-frame ones, dropping some. This sample carries 500,000 to 550,000 clones, around 96% of them seen once, and the ten largest clones take around 0.066%. The sequencing sample was made of naive CD4+ T cells sorted from blood. The subset here: CD45RA+ positively selected. Receptors originate from a woman aged 25 to 39 in good health.

The CDR3 nucleotides read TGTGCCAGCAGGCGGGGTACAGAGACCCAGTACTTC. It codes for CASRRGTETQYF. The rearrangement links TRBV6-6 to TRBJ2-5; D perhaps matches TRBD2 (6 bases). The CDR3 has 12 amino acids. The ends were cut back, 6 bases at V and 4 bases at J, with 9 bases in the middle. The germline gives CDR1 MNHNY, CDR2 SVGAGI (reference sequence).

The chain carries TRBV7-6 and TRBJ2-5, with 7 positions matching TRBD2. J lost 1 base, V lost 5 bases, and 13 bases had no gene match. The germline gives CDR1 SGHVS, CDR2 FNYEAQ. The length of the CDR3 is 17 residues. The CDR3 bases are TGTGCCAGCAGCCCCCACTCCGGCGGGGGTCCCCAAGAGACCCAGTACTTC. Residues: CASSPHSGGGPQETQYF.

The chain uses TRBV29-1 and TRBJ2-1, with TRBD2 as a possible D gene (5 bases). V was pared by 7 bases and J by 5 bases, with 9 bases between. The CDR3 consists of 11 residues. Germline V gives CDR1 SQVTM, CDR2 ANQGSEA. CDR3 loop: CSGGWDNEQFF. The CDR3 coding sequence is TGCAGCGGCGGGTGGGACAATGAGCAGTTCTTC.

This chain joins TRBV6-1 and TRBJ2-1, with 9 bases identical to TRBD2. The CDR3 has 14 amino acids. The germline V gene encodes CDR1 MNHNS and CDR2 SASEGT. The trim removed 6 bases at V and 4 bases at J, leaving 4 bases unmatched. The CDR3 coding sequence is TGTGCCAGCAGATTAGCGGGAGTGTACAATGAGCAGTTCTTC. The encoded protein is CASRLAGVYNEQFF.

The chain has TRBV19 and TRBJ1-5, with D uncertain. CDR1 LNHDA and CDR2 SQIVND come from the germline V gene (reference sequence). The ends were cut back, 3 bases at V and 2 bases at J, with 8 bases in the middle. CDR3 length: 14 residues. CDR3 bases: TGTGCCAGTAGTATGGGTTCTGGCAATCAGCCCCAGCATTTT. As protein: CASSMGSGNQPQHF.

The V gene is TRBV29-1, the J gene TRBJ2-7, with 9 bases that match TRBD2. The V segment lost 6 bases and the J segment 5 bases; nucleotides outside the gene matches: 8. CDR1 SQVTM and CDR2 ANQGSEA come from the germline V gene. This CDR3 is built from 13 residues. CDR3 coding DNA: TGCAGCGTGGGGGTTAGCGGGGGAAACGAGCAGTACTTC. It yields the protein CSVGVSGGNEQYF.

The chain uses TRBV19 and TRBJ2-3; 12 bases align to TRBD2. This CDR3 is 15 amino acids long. The ends lost 11 bases at V and 4 bases at J; junction bases unmatched: 10. The germline V gene has CDR1 LNHDA and CDR2 SQIVND (reference sequence). CDR3 residues: CAVRAGLAGSDTQYF. CDR3 DNA sequence: TGTGCCGTTAGAGCGGGACTAGCGGGCTCAGATACGCAGTATTTT.

V and J are TRBV11-2 and TRBJ2-7; 13 positions match TRBD2. The CDR3 runs 15 residues. V shed 0 bases, J shed 12 bases, and the junction held 8 bases outside the gene matches. Germline CDR1 is SGHAT and CDR2 is FQNNGV. CDR3 region: CASSLDPGLAGRRYF. The CDR3 DNA reads as TGTGCCAGCAGCTTAGATCCGGGACTAGCGGGAAGACGGTACTTC.

This chain uses TRBV6-1 with TRBJ1-2; no reliable D call. Trimming cost V 8 bases and J 5 bases, with 21 bases left between them. Germline V lookup: CDR1 MNHNS, CDR2 SASEGT. CDR3 length equals 15 residues. The CDR3 sequence: CASARGYEPDYGYTF. The CDR3 region has the DNA TGTGCCAGCGCTCGGGGATACGAGCCCGATTATGGCTACACCTTC.